Presented here are 32 T cell receptor beta chains from one specimen sequenced in a study of T cell changes during pregnancy in multiple sclerosis. Assay: immunoSEQ multiplex PCR; the TCRdb copy retains only in-frame clones and omits some. The sample lists 50,000 to 65,000 clones; approximately 90% were seen once. Source: peripheral blood, taken in the first trimester of pregnancy. The source of these receptors is a female donor in good health, enrolled as a control in a pregnancy study.

The J gene is TRBJ2-3, the V gene TRBV7-2; 11 bases match TRBD2. From germline, CDR1 is SGHTA and CDR2 FQGNSA. V trimming: 4 bases; J trimming: 4 bases; junction bases outside the gene matches: 1. CDR3 size: 14 residues. The CDR3 DNA is TGTGCCAGCAGCTCACTAGCGGGAGCAGATACGCAGTATTTT. This gives the protein CASSSLAGADTQYF.

CDR3 region: CASSNTYEQYF. Written as DNA, the CDR3 is TGTGCCAGCAGCAACACCTACGAGCAGTACTTC. The chain carries TRBV7-2 and TRBJ2-7; D not certain. The CDR3 is 11 amino acids. Germline V CDR1 and CDR2: SGHTA, FQGNSA. V lost 5 bases, J lost 2 bases, and 4 bases lay in between.

The V gene is TRBV4-2, the J gene TRBJ2-3; D might be TRBD2 (7 bases). Trimming removed 0 bases from V and 7 bases from J, with 14 bases in between. The CDR3 contains 15 residues. The germline V gene has CDR1 LGHNA and CDR2 YNFKEQ. CDR3 in amino acids: CASSQDFRGANTQYF. The CDR3 bases are TGTGCCAGCAGCCAAGATTTCCGGGGGGCTAATACGCAGTATTTT.

This clone is a singleton in its sample. J is TRBJ1-2 and V is TRBV7-9; D is possibly TRBD1 (5 bases). The CDR3 runs 13 residues. Trimming stripped 2 bases from V and 7 bases from J, with 11 bases between. Germline loops: CDR1 SEHNR, CDR2 FQNEAQ (reference sequence). The CDR3 bases are TGTGCCAGCAGCTTACAGGGAATCAGTGGCTACACCTTC. It encodes CASSLQGISGYTF.

V and J are TRBV4-1 and TRBJ2-3; D perhaps matches TRBD2 (5 bases). V was trimmed by 1 base and J by 6 bases, leaving 5 bases between them. The length of the CDR3 is 12 residues. Germline loops: CDR1 MGHRA, CDR2 YSYEKL. CDR3 in amino acids: CASSQGGDTQYF. CDR3 bases: TGCGCCAGCAGCCAAGGAGGGGATACGCAGTATTTT.

The chain joins TRBV6-8 to TRBJ2-4, with TRBD1 as a possible D gene (5 bases). Trimming took 2 bases from V and 1 from J, leaving 15 bases between them. CDR3 size: 17 residues. CDR1 and CDR2 from the germline V gene are MNHGY and SAAAGT. For the CDR3, the DNA is TGTGCCAGCAGTTACCCTTGGACATTTTGGGCCAAAAACATTCAGTACTTC. Its protein is CASSYPWTFWAKNIQYF.

This clone was recorded once. The chain carries TRBV5-4 and TRBJ1-1; the D gene is possibly TRBD1 (5 bases). The V and J ends lost 6 bases and 1 base respectively, with 13 bases between them. The CDR3 has 14 residues. From germline, CDR1 is SGHNT and CDR2 YYREEE (reference sequence). The CDR3 sequence: CASTQGQRNTEAFF. The CDR3 region has the DNA TGTGCCAGCACTCAGGGTCAGAGGAACACTGAAGCTTTCTTT.

This rearrangement joins TRBV29-1 to TRBJ2-7; 7 positions agree with TRBD1. The CDR3 is made up of 13 amino acids. Germline loops: CDR1 SQVTM, CDR2 ANQGSEA. With 5 bases clipped from V and 3 bases from J, the junction kept 7 bases outside the gene matches. The CDR3 reads CSVQLQGSYEQYF. In nucleotides, the CDR3 is TGCAGCGTTCAACTACAGGGGAGCTACGAGCAGTACTTC.

The chain couples TRBV13 to TRBJ2-7; D is ambiguous. V was cut by 8 bases and J by 0 bases, with 11 bases left in between. Per the germline V gene, CDR1 is PRHDT and CDR2 is FYEKMQ (reference sequence). This CDR3 is 13 amino acids long. As DNA, the CDR3 is TGTGCCAGCTCCGCGAGGCTCTCCTACGAGCAGTACTTC. It yields the protein CASSARLSYEQYF.

The V call is TRBV5-1, the J call TRBJ1-2; 9 bases are shared with TRBD1. The CDR3 extends over 20 amino acids. Germline assignment: CDR1 SGHRS and CDR2 YFSETQ. J gave up 0 bases and V 4 bases, and 19 bases lay outside the gene matches. The CDR3 sequence is CASSHRPGTGTGGPNYGYTF. For the CDR3, the DNA is TGCGCCAGCAGCCACCGTCCCGGGACAGGGACCGGCGGGCCTAACTATGGCTACACCTTC.

The chain uses TRBV19 and TRBJ1-3, with D hard to call. Germline V lookup: CDR1 LNHDA, CDR2 SQIVND (reference sequence). V lost 3 bases and J 0 bases, leaving 9 bases between the germline ends. The CDR3 loop spans 15 amino acids. The CDR3 region has the DNA TGTGCCAGTAGTATCGTCGAGAGCTCTGGAAACACCATATATTTT. Translating gives CASSIVESSGNTIYF.

The V gene is TRBV15, the J gene TRBJ2-2; D gene uncertain. Germline CDR1 and CDR2: LNHNV and YYDKDF (reference sequence). Trimming took 4 bases from V and 0 from J, leaving 9 bases between them. The CDR3 length is 15 residues. CDR3: CATSITSSNTGELFF. The CDR3 nucleotides are TGTGCCACCAGCATCACATCTTCGAACACCGGGGAGCTGTTTTTT.

The rearrangement uses TRBV20-1 and TRBJ2-1; possible D gene TRBD1, 6 bases. Trimming removed 3 bases from V and 13 bases from J, with 10 bases in between. The CDR3 totals 10 residues. The germline gives CDR1 DFQATT, CDR2 SNEGSKA (reference sequence). In DNA, the CDR3 is TGCAGTGCTAGGGGCAGGGGACAGTTCTTC. Translated, it gives CSARGRGQFF.

The genes are TRBV7-3 and TRBJ2-7, with 9 bases matching TRBD1. Germline CDR1 and CDR2: SGHTA and FQGTGA. J was trimmed by 4 bases and V by 4 bases; bases with no gene match: 2. The CDR3 runs 13 residues. CDR3 sequence: CASSSDRGYEQYF. CDR3 coding DNA: TGTGCCAGCAGCTCCGACAGGGGGTACGAGCAGTACTTC.

This chain uses TRBV5-6 with TRBJ2-1, with D possibly being TRBD2 (6 bases). Trimming removed 10 bases from V and 1 base from J, with 12 bases in between. This CDR3 has 13 amino acids. The germline V gene has CDR1 SGHDT and CDR2 YYEEEE. In DNA form, the CDR3 reads TGTGCCGGGGAGGCTAGTTCCTACAATGAGCAGTTCTTC. Its protein product is CAGEASSYNEQFF. Together with reference TRBV5-6 and TRBJ2-1, the CDR3 gives the full variable domain: DAGVTQSPTHLIKTRGQQVTLRCSPKSGHDTVSWYQQALGQGPQFIFQYYEEEERQRGNFPDRFSGHQFPNYSSELNVNALLLGDSALYLCAGEASSYNEQFFGPGTRLTVL.

V usage is TRBV7-9 and J usage is TRBJ2-2; 7 bases align to TRBD1. The CDR3 is 17 amino acids. The germline V gene has CDR1 SEHNR and CDR2 FQNEAQ (reference sequence). The ends lost 1 base at V and 6 bases at J; junction bases unmatched: 11. The CDR3 sequence is CASSLGPEGAEAGELFF. Here the CDR3 DNA reads TGTGCCAGCAGCTTAGGTCCCGAGGGGGCAGAGGCCGGGGAGCTGTTTTTT. Drawing the rest from reference TRBV7-9 and TRBJ2-2, the complete variable domain is DTGVSQNPRHKITKRGQNVTFRCDPISEHNRLYWYRQTLGQGPEFLTYFQNEAQLEKSRLLSDRFSAERPKGSFSTLEIQRTEQGDSAMYLCASSLGPEGAEAGELFFGEGSRLTVL.

The rearrangement links TRBV29-1 to TRBJ2-2; TRBD1 is a possible D gene (5 bases). The CDR3 has 17 amino acids. Germline CDR1 SQVTM, CDR2 ANQGSEA. Trimming took off 1 base at V and 5 bases at J, with 20 bases between the two ends. The CDR3 DNA sequence: TGCAGCGTTGAAGTGACCACAGGAACGCCGCGGACCGGGGAGCTGTTTTTT. Its protein product is CSVEVTTGTPRTGELFF.

The rearrangement uses TRBV5-5 and TRBJ1-1; TRBD1 might be the D (5 bases). CDR3 length equals 11 residues. Trimming removed 7 bases from V and 6 bases from J, with 10 bases in between. Germline CDR1 SGHKS, CDR2 YYEKEE (reference sequence). The CDR3 DNA follows: TGTGCCAGCCGGAGGGGACCTGAAGCTTTCTTT. Its translation is CASRRGPEAFF.

V and J are TRBV6-1 and TRBJ2-1; no clear D gene. Germline-derived CDR1 and CDR2 are MNHNS and SASEGT. The CDR3 is 14 amino acids. V gave up 0 bases and J gave up 7 bases, with 10 bases separating them. The CDR3, as DNA: TGTGCCAGCAGTGAAGCAGCGCGAGCAAATGAGCAGTTCTTC. This codes for CASSEAARANEQFF.

The chain carries TRBV4-1 and TRBJ2-5; D possibly corresponds to TRBD1 (5 bases). TRBJ2-7 matches the DNA end more closely, so the J call is doubtful. Germline V lookup: CDR1 MGHRA, CDR2 YSYEKL. The CDR3 extends over 14 amino acids. This chain's CDR3 is CASSQAQEIYEQYF. The CDR3 coding sequence is TGCGCCAGCAGCCAAGCACAGGAGATCTACGAGCAGTACTTC.

As DNA, the CDR3 is TGTGCCAGTGGGAGAGATACGCAGTATTTT. It yields the protein CASGRDTQYF. This chain links TRBV19 with TRBJ2-3; tentatively, D is TRBD2 (5 bases). The V gene's germline CDR1 is LNHDA and CDR2 SQIVND (reference sequence). Trimming cost V 8 bases and J 5 bases, with 5 bases left between them. This CDR3 comprises 10 residues.

This rearrangement joins TRBV2 to TRBJ2-3; D call uncertain. This CDR3 region has 13 residues. CDR1 and CDR2 from the germline V gene are SNHLY and FYNNEI. V gave up 6 bases and J gave up 5 bases, with 12 bases separating them. CDR3 in amino acids: CASSLESIDTQYF. The CDR3 coding sequence is TGTGCCAGCAGCCTCGAGTCAATAGATACGCAGTATTTT.

V and J are TRBV18 and TRBJ1-5; no definite D call. CDR1 and CDR2 from the germline V gene are KGHSH and LQKENI. V was pared by 6 bases and J by 2 bases, with 14 bases between. The CDR3 is 15 residues long. This chain's CDR3 is CASSPTGRGNQPQHF. In DNA, the CDR3 is TGTGCCAGCTCCCCGACGGGGAGAGGCAATCAGCCCCAGCATTTT. Full variable domain (rest looked up from reference TRBV18 and TRBJ1-5): NAGVMQNPRHLVRRRGQEARLRCSPMKGHSHVYWYRQLPEEGLKFMVYLQKENIIDESGMPKERFSAEFPKEGPSILRIQQVVRGDSAAYFCASSPTGRGNQPQHFGDGTRLSIL.

The chain recombines TRBV28 with TRBJ1-2; TRBD1 agrees at 8 bases. Germline loops: CDR1 MDHEN, CDR2 SYDVKM. After removal of 6 bases from V and 5 bases from J, the junction contained 5 bases not matched to a gene. The CDR3 covers 13 residues. The CDR3 region is CASRGTGVYGYTF. For the CDR3, the DNA is TGTGCCAGCAGGGGGACAGGTGTGTATGGCTACACCTTC.

The V and J genes are TRBV28 and TRBJ1-5; tentative D call: TRBD1 (5 bases). CDR1 MDHEN and CDR2 SYDVKM come from the germline V gene. The V end lost 7 bases, the J end lost 3 bases, and 19 bases lay between the germline ends. This CDR3 region has 16 residues. This chain's CDR3 is CASTLRDGGVNQPQHF. In nucleotides, the CDR3 is TGTGCCAGCACCCTCCGGGACGGAGGGGTCAATCAGCCCCAGCATTTT. Combining the CDR3 with reference TRBV28 and TRBJ1-5 gives the whole variable domain DVKVTQSSRYLVKRTGEKVFLECVQDMDHENMFWYRQDPGLGLRLIYFSYDVKMKEKGDIPEGYSVSREKKERFSLILESASTNQTSMYLCASTLRDGGVNQPQHFGDGTRLSIL.

V is TRBV7-9 and J is TRBJ1-2; D is unclear. The CDR3 covers 14 residues. Looked up from germline, CDR1 is SEHNR and CDR2 is FQNEAQ (reference sequence). V lost 5 bases to trimming and J lost 7 bases, with 17 bases between them. DNA for the CDR3: TGTGCCAGCAGCCGAAACCCCCGGAGTGTTGGCTACACCTTC. Encoded protein: CASSRNPRSVGYTF.

This clone occurred once. The chain recombines TRBV5-3 with TRBJ2-7; 12 bases align to TRBD1. TRBV5-3 is reported as an ORF; its role is uncertain. J was trimmed by 5 bases and V by 4 bases; bases with no gene match: 16. This CDR3 is built from 18 residues. In DNA, the CDR3 is TGTGCCAGAAGCCCCGGCCGGCGGGACAGGGGGCGCGTGGACGAGCAGTACTTC. Its translation is CARSPGRRDRGRVDEQYF.

This chain connects TRBV6-1 to TRBJ2-7; the match to TRBD2 covers 8 bases. J lost 0 bases, V lost 2 bases, and 6 bases had no gene match. The CDR3 loop spans 16 amino acids. From germline, CDR1 is MNHNS and CDR2 SASEGT. The CDR3 reads CASSENSGIPSYEQYF. The CDR3 bases are TGTGCCAGCAGTGAAAATAGCGGGATACCCTCCTACGAGCAGTACTTC.

V and J are TRBV18 and TRBJ1-1, with TRBD1 matching 7 bases. The trim removed 2 bases at V and 5 bases at J, leaving 5 bases unmatched. This CDR3 is 14 amino acids long. Per the germline V gene, CDR1 is KGHSH and CDR2 is LQKENI. The CDR3 sequence is CASSPSPGGTEAFF. The DNA of the CDR3 is TGTGCCAGCTCACCAAGTCCAGGGGGGACTGAAGCTTTCTTT.

The gene calls are TRBV27 and TRBJ2-7; possibly TRBD2 for D (5 bases). The germline gives CDR1 MNHEY, CDR2 SMNVEV (reference sequence). The CDR3 is made up of 15 amino acids. Trimming took 2 bases from V and 0 from J, leaving 11 bases between them. CDR3 in DNA: TGTGCCAGCAGTTTAACCGGAGGTAGCTCCTACGAGCAGTACTTC. Amino acids: CASSLTGGSSYEQYF.

This chain joins TRBV7-9 and TRBJ1-1, with D possibly TRBD1 on 6 matching bases. This CDR3 is 14 amino acids long. V dropped 5 bases and J dropped 8 bases, with 18 bases sitting between them. Germline V gene sequence: CDR1 SEHNR, CDR2 FQNEAQ (reference sequence). The CDR3 sequence is CASSRPTGGAEAFF. DNA of the CDR3: TGTGCCAGCAGCAGGCCGACGGGGGGCGCAGAAGCTTTCTTT.

The chain has TRBV5-3 and TRBJ2-1; D uncertain. TRBV5-3 is given ORF status, its function remaining uncertain. V lost 2 bases to trimming and J lost 4 bases, with 25 bases between them. This CDR3 region has 19 residues. The CDR3: CARSFIWVLDQFVYNEQFF. CDR3 DNA: TGTGCCAGAAGCTTCATTTGGGTTCTAGACCAATTCGTTTACAATGAGCAGTTCTTC.